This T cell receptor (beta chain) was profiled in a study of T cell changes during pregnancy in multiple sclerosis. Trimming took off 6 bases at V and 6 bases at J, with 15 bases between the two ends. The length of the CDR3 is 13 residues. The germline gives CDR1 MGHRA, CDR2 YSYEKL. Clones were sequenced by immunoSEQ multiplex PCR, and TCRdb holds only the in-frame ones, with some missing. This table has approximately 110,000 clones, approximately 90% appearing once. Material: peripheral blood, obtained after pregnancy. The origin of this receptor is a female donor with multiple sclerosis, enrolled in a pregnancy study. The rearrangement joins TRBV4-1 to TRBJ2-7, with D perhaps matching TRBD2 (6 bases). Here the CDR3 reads CASSPDGGSEQYF. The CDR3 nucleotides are TGCGCCAGCAGTCCGGACGGAGGGTCCGAGCAGTACTTC.